Only one count was recorded for the clone carrying this T cell receptor (beta chain). Its antigen remains unidentified. Germline loops: CDR1 SGHVS, CDR2 FNYEAQ. This CDR3 has 15 amino acids. Trimming removed 6 bases at V and 0 bases at J, with 11 bases between. Patients had blood sampled at baseline and again on cycle 4 day 1 and cycle 7 day 1. Data came from immunoSEQ multiplex PCR; TCRdb stores just in-frame clones and leaves some out. The sample has about 82,000 clones, approximately 87% seen once. The data originate from a study of OX40 agonist ivuxolimab in advanced cancers. Study-level information: Three individuals attained partial responses, comprising one hepatocellular carcinoma case and two cutaneous melanoma cases.

Whole-study findings and limits: CD8+ T cells showed, on average, more clonal expansion than CD4+ cells. Among patients with partial responses at 0.1-3.0 mg/kg, clonal expansion was among the lowest.

The TCR was taken from an adult with an advanced solid tumor such as melanoma, head and neck, liver or kidney cancer. The genes are TRBV7-6 and TRBJ2-2; TRBD2 might be the D (5 bases). The starting material was CD4+ or CD8+ T cells sorted from blood, obtained in a trial of the OX40 agonist ivuxolimab. DNA for the CDR3: TGTGCCAGCAGACGCGGGTCCGCGAACACCGGGGAGCTGTTTTTT. This gives the protein CASRRGSANTGELFF.